The 2 T cell receptor beta chains reported below all come from one sample, sequenced in a study of CD8 T cells in ankylosing spondylitis. General observations from the study: The study identified a TCR beta motif of seven or eight highly homologous variants that appeared characteristic of ankylosing spondylitis blood.

These receptors are not linked to any known antigen. A single record per CDR3 protein comes from TCRdb applying MiXCR to the 5' RACE reads. Of a few hundred thousand distinct CDR3 sequences in the sample, about 13% were seen once. The source material was blood, either unsorted or a sorted T cell fraction (not recorded which). All receptors derive from a male donor with ankylosing spondylitis.

This clonotype occurred a few times. The chain has TRBV12-3 or TRBV12-4 and TRBJ2-1; D perhaps matches TRBD2 (5 bases). V shed 5 bases and J shed 9 bases, with 14 bases lying between them. CDR3 size: 13 residues. The CDR3: CASSPRVLGEQFF. The CDR3 nucleotides read TGTGCCAGCAGTCCGAGGGTGTTGGGTGAGCAGTTCTTC.

This clonotype has only a few counts. J is TRBJ2-5 and V is TRBV7-8; 7 positions match TRBD1. The CDR3 runs to 15 residues. The germline V gene encodes CDR1 SGHVS and CDR2 FQNEAQ. V shed 5 bases and J 7 bases; nucleotides not matched to a gene: 13. CDR3: CASSPDRVPFRTQYF. In nucleotides, the CDR3 is TGTGCCAGCAGCCCCGACAGGGTGCCTTTCAGGACCCAGTACTTC.